A single sample gave rise to the 5 T cell receptor beta chains below, sequenced in a study of T cell responses to AZD1222 COVID-19 vaccine. The assay was immunoSEQ multiplex PCR, and TCRdb's table has in-frame clones only and misses some. The sample yields about 210,000 clones, approximately 92% seen once. The material was peripheral blood, obtained on day 0 of AZD1222 vaccination. Source of these receptors: an adult in good health.

The chain has TRBV11-3 and TRBJ2-3; the match to TRBD2 covers 9 bases. J lost 6 bases, V lost 3 bases, and 7 bases had no gene match. The CDR3 totals 15 residues. The germline V gene encodes CDR1 SGHNT and CDR2 YENEEA. The CDR3 coding sequence is TGTGCCAGCAGCTTGGCGGGGGGGCCGATCGATACGCAGTATTTT. Protein product: CASSLAGGPIDTQYF.

V usage is TRBV10-1 and J usage is TRBJ2-5, with 9 bases identical to TRBD1. The CDR3 totals 15 residues. In germline, CDR1 is WNHNN, CDR2 SYGVQD (reference sequence). The trim removed 2 bases at V and 5 bases at J, leaving 6 bases unmatched. CDR3 region: CASSEGQGLWETQYF. CDR3 DNA sequence: TGCGCCAGCAGTGAGGGACAGGGGCTGTGGGAGACCCAGTACTTC.

The rearrangement uses TRBV5-6 and TRBJ1-5, with D tentatively TRBD1 (5 bases). Germline assignment: CDR1 SGHDT and CDR2 YYEEEE. The CDR3 length is 15 residues. V was clipped by 5 bases and J by 2 bases, with 14 bases between them. CDR3 bases: TGTGCCAGCAGTTTTTGGGGGGGAGGCAATCAGCCCCAGCATTTT. This encodes CASSFWGGGNQPQHF.

This chain joins TRBV15 and TRBJ1-3; D is undetermined. Germline CDR1 is LNHNV and CDR2 is YYDKDF (reference sequence). The CDR3 totals 14 residues. V gave up 8 bases and J gave up 0 bases, with 11 bases separating them. Here the CDR3 reads CATPLRHSGNTIYF. In DNA, the CDR3 is TGTGCCACCCCCCTAAGACACTCTGGAAACACCATATATTTT.

The chain links TRBV2 to TRBJ1-5, with D tentatively TRBD1 (6 bases). The V and J ends lost 8 bases and 9 bases respectively, with 20 bases between them. The germline V gene encodes CDR1 SNHLY and CDR2 FYNNEI. This CDR3 spans 14 amino acids. The CDR3 DNA sequence: TGTGCCAGCGGGAGGGACACAGTACCCGGGCCCCAGCATTTT. It is translated as CASGRDTVPGPQHF.